What follows describes a single TCR beta chain. From germline, CDR1 is SGHRS and CDR2 YFSETQ. The CDR3 totals 14 residues. V lost 4 bases, J lost 2 bases, and 5 bases stayed unmatched. Researchers ran the PCR with 60 Vbeta and 13 Jbeta primers. Using immunoSEQ multiplex PCR, the repertoire was profiled, and TCRdb retains in-frame clones only, with some absent. In the table there are more than 95,000 clones, 73% of which are singletons. The sample comes from a study of cytomegalovirus exposure and HLA in healthy donors. The V call is TRBV5-1, the J call TRBJ2-7; 8 bases map to TRBD1. Input material: PBMCs. The receptor's source is a man between 60 and 75 years old in good health and CMV-seropositive. The CDR3 nucleotides are TGCGCCAGCAGCCCTCCGGGACAGGCCTACGAGCAGTACTTC. Amino acids: CASSPPGQAYEQYF.